The clone carrying this TCR beta chain was observed at least ten times. The antigen is undetermined. TCRdb passed the 5' RACE reads through MiXCR, listing each CDR3 protein once. Among roughly 240,000 distinct CDR3 sequences, 5.5% to 8% were seen once, and the ten largest hold 3.5% to 4%. This CDR3 is built from 13 residues. The V and J ends lost 7 bases and 2 bases respectively, with 9 bases between them. The data stem from a study of identical twins. Points from the study as a whole: There is a chance that invariant MAIT and iNKT cells partially muddied zero-insertion analyses.

This sample was also put to use in a study of yellow fever vaccine responses in identical twins.

This TCR was recovered from a woman between 18 and 29 years old in good health. Sequenced sample: memory (CD45RO+) T cells sorted from blood. This chain connects TRBV12-3 or TRBV12-4 to TRBJ1-5; the D is unclear. The DNA for the CDR3 is TGTGCCAGCACCTTACGCGGCAATCAGCCCCAGCATTTT. Protein: CASTLRGNQPQHF.